Presented here are 21 T cell receptor beta chains from one specimen sequenced in a study of blood T cell repertoires in COVID-19 (TCRdb year 2020). The library was generated by the immunoSEQ multiplex PCR assay. In TCRdb, the immuneACCESS table is reduced to in-frame sequences with V and J assigned. These tables do not hold every clone; where another copy was compared, an unresolved V gene accounts for under half, and the others remain unexplained. Here the sample has roughly 150,000 clones; approximately 92% occur a single time. 15% of the sample comes from the top ten. Material for sequencing was peripheral blood. The receptors stem from a woman aged 40 to 50 with acute or convalescent COVID-19.

The chain couples TRBV6-6 to TRBJ2-5; D may be TRBD2 (5 bases). CDR1 MNHNY and CDR2 SVGAGI come from the germline V gene (reference sequence). CDR3 size: 16 residues. V shed 5 bases and J shed 3 bases, with 19 bases lying between them. The CDR3 loop is CASSKTSGTGEETQYF. DNA for the CDR3: TGTGCCAGCAGTAAAACAAGCGGTACTGGAGAAGAGACCCAGTACTTC.

V usage is TRBV19 and J usage is TRBJ1-6; D gene uncertain. The germline CDR1 and CDR2 sequences are LNHDA and SQIVND (reference sequence). Deletions cut 5 bases from V and 6 bases from J, with 14 bases between. This CDR3 has 15 amino acids. Written as DNA, the CDR3 is TGTGCCAGTAGTCCGGGGTACCAGATTAATTCACCCCTCCACTTT. Its translation is CASSPGYQINSPLHF. The complete variable domain, with remaining parts taken from reference TRBV19 and TRBJ1-6, reads DGGITQSPKYLFRKEGQNVTLSCEQNLNHDAMYWYRQDPGQGLRLIYYSQIVNDFQKGDIAEGYSVSREKKESFPLTVTSAQKNPTAFYLCASSPGYQINSPLHFGNGTRLTVT.

This clone was counted between two and nine times. V usage is TRBV6-5 and J usage is TRBJ1-2, with TRBD1 matching 9 bases. The CDR3 loop spans 15 amino acids. The trim removed 5 bases at V and 3 bases at J, leaving 7 bases unmatched. The germline V gene encodes CDR1 MNHEY and CDR2 SVGAGI. CDR3 protein: CASSTRTGEDYGYTF. DNA for the CDR3: TGTGCCAGCAGTACGCGGACAGGGGAGGACTATGGCTACACCTTC.

This chain uses TRBV23-1 with TRBJ1-5; 7 bases map to TRBD1. TRBV23-1 qualifies as an ORF whose function is uncertain. J lost 2 bases, V lost 9 bases, and 10 bases had no gene match. The CDR3 covers 15 residues. The CDR3 loop reads CASSWQGDGNQPQHF. CDR3 in DNA: TGCGCCAGTTCGTGGCAGGGGGACGGCAATCAGCCCCAGCATTTT.

The rearrangement uses TRBV4-1 and TRBJ2-4; 7 nucleotides line up with TRBD2. The V gene end was trimmed by 1 base and the J gene end by 0 bases; junction bases not matched to a gene: 9. This CDR3 contains 18 residues. Germline assignment: CDR1 MGHRA and CDR2 YSYEKL. CDR3 amino acids: CASSQGRASGLAKNIQYF. The CDR3 DNA sequence: TGCGCCAGCAGCCAAGGGAGGGCTAGCGGACTAGCCAAAAACATTCAGTACTTC.

This sequence joins TRBV5-1 and TRBJ2-7; TRBD1 aligns across 12 bases. There are 15 residues in the CDR3. Germline V lookup: CDR1 SGHRS, CDR2 YFSETQ. Losses at the gene ends were 4 bases for V and 7 bases for J; bases not matched to a gene: 9. The CDR3 loop is CASSPPGQGAREQYF. CDR3 nucleotide sequence: TGCGCCAGCAGCCCCCCGGGACAGGGGGCGCGGGAGCAGTACTTC.

V and J are TRBV28 and TRBJ2-2; the match to TRBD2 covers 9 bases. CDR1 and CDR2 from the germline V gene are MDHEN and SYDVKM. The CDR3 length is 13 residues. V trimming: 9 bases; J trimming: 7 bases; junction bases outside the gene matches: 6. The CDR3 nucleotides read TGTGCCAGTAGGGGACTAGCCTTCGGGGAGCTGTTTTTT. It encodes CASRGLAFGELFF. Complete variable domain (other parts from reference TRBV28 and TRBJ2-2): DVKVTQSSRYLVKRTGEKVFLECVQDMDHENMFWYRQDPGLGLRLIYFSYDVKMKEKGDIPEGYSVSREKKERFSLILESASTNQTSMYLCASRGLAFGELFFGEGSRLTVL.

The chain uses TRBV4-2 and TRBJ1-4, with a tentative D call TRBD1 (5 bases). Per germline, CDR1 LGHNA and CDR2 YNFKEQ. The CDR3 consists of 15 residues. The V end was cut by 0 bases, the J end by 7 bases, with 12 bases between. The CDR3 DNA reads as TGTGCCAGCAGCCAAGAACCGGGGGTGATTGAAAAACTGTTTTTT. Protein sequence: CASSQEPGVIEKLFF.

CDR3 in DNA: TGCGCCAGCAGCCAAGATCTGACTAGACGAACAGATACGCAGTATTTT. Translating gives CASSQDLTRRTDTQYF. This chain connects TRBV4-1 to TRBJ2-3; possible D gene TRBD2, 6 bases. Germline loops: CDR1 MGHRA, CDR2 YSYEKL. CDR3 length: 16 amino acids. With 0 bases removed from V and 3 bases from J, the gap between germline ends came to 13 bases.

This clone was seen just once. The rearrangement uses TRBV7-9 and TRBJ2-1; TRBD2 is a possible D gene (5 bases). Looked up from germline, CDR1 is SEHNR and CDR2 is FQNEAQ (reference sequence). The CDR3 length is 13 residues. Trimming removed 4 bases at V and 5 bases at J, with 9 bases between. CDR3 coding DNA: TGTGCCAGCAGCTCGGACTTGGACAATGAGCAGTTCTTC. Protein product: CASSSDLDNEQFF.

This clone was detected only a few times. The gene calls are TRBV7-9 and TRBJ1-6; unclear D gene. Germline assignment: CDR1 SEHNR and CDR2 FQNEAQ (reference sequence). The CDR3 has 17 amino acids. V was cut by 4 bases and J by 0 bases, with 13 bases left in between. Written as DNA, the CDR3 is TGTGCCAGCAGCTCCGTCGGGGAAAGCTCCTATAATTCACCCCTCCACTTT. Amino acid sequence: CASSSVGESSYNSPLHF. Using reference TRBV7-9 and TRBJ1-6 for the parts outside the CDR3, the full variable domain is DTGVSQNPRHKITKRGQNVTFRCDPISEHNRLYWYRQTLGQGPEFLTYFQNEAQLEKSRLLSDRFSAERPKGSFSTLEIQRTEQGDSAMYLCASSSVGESSYNSPLHFGNGTRLTVT.

Only a few counts were recorded for this clone. The CDR3 loop is CASGGFQADSYEQYF. The CDR3, as DNA: TGTGCCAGCGGGGGGTTCCAGGCGGACTCCTACGAGCAGTACTTC. The genes are TRBV27 and TRBJ2-7; weak D call: TRBD2 (6 bases). The CDR3 extends over 15 amino acids. Germline CDR1 reads MNHEY; CDR2 reads SMNVEV (reference sequence). V was trimmed by 8 bases and J by 0 bases, leaving 17 bases between them.

The chain uses TRBV15 and TRBJ2-4; D is possibly TRBD1 (5 bases). Germline loops: CDR1 LNHNV, CDR2 YYDKDF (reference sequence). V was cut by 3 bases and J by 7 bases, with 16 bases left in between. The CDR3 length is 15 residues. DNA of the CDR3: TGTGCCACCAGCAGTCAGCAGGGAAGCTGGAACATTCAGTACTTC. The encoded protein is CATSSQQGSWNIQYF.

The count of this clone is one. This chain links TRBV6-5 with TRBJ2-1; 8 nucleotides match TRBD1. Trimming took 6 bases from V and 2 from J; bases not matched to a gene: 6. CDR1 is MNHEY, CDR2 SVGAGI, per germline. The CDR3 is 15 amino acids. CDR3 in DNA: TGTGCCAGCAGAGATGGACAGGGACCCTACAATGAGCAGTTCTTC. Translation: CASRDGQGPYNEQFF.

The chain joins TRBV5-1 to TRBJ2-3; D is perhaps TRBD2 (5 bases). The CDR3 has 14 amino acids. Per the germline V gene, CDR1 is SGHRS and CDR2 is YFSETQ. V was clipped by 4 bases and J by 8 bases, with 17 bases between them. The CDR3 region is CASSRVEGAGTQYF. The CDR3, as DNA: TGCGCCAGCAGCCGGGTAGAGGGTGCAGGTACGCAGTATTTT.

The chain carries TRBV9 and TRBJ2-7; D may be TRBD2 (7 bases). CDR3 length: 16 amino acids. Trimming pared 3 bases from V and 4 bases from J, leaving 20 bases between. The germline V gene has CDR1 SGDLS and CDR2 YYNGEE. CDR3: CASSDPRGALGYEQYF. The CDR3 coding sequence is TGTGCCAGCAGCGACCCCCGGGGGGCTCTGGGTTACGAGCAGTACTTC.

This sequence joins TRBV27 and TRBJ1-5; D might be TRBD1 (5 bases). Trimming cost V 0 bases and J 7 bases, with 10 bases left between them. The CDR3 loop spans 14 amino acids. Germline CDR1 reads MNHEY; CDR2 reads SMNVEV (reference sequence). DNA of the CDR3: TGTGCCAGCAGTTTATCAGGGGTCGCGCAGCCCCAGCATTTT. Its translation: CASSLSGVAQPQHF.

This clone showed up just once. The rearrangement links TRBV6-5 to TRBJ1-1; tentative D call: TRBD1 (6 bases). The ends were cut back, 5 bases at V and 5 bases at J, with 9 bases in the middle. Germline V gene lookup returns CDR1 MNHEY and CDR2 SVGAGI. The CDR3 sequence is 12 residues long. The CDR3 nucleotides read TGTGCCAGCAGTCCCACAGGGACTGAAGCTTTCTTT. Its translation is CASSPTGTEAFF.

The rearrangement uses TRBV5-1 and TRBJ1-2, with D tentatively TRBD1 (6 bases). Germline V gene lookup returns CDR1 SGHRS and CDR2 YFSETQ. Deletions cut 7 bases from V and 4 bases from J, with 11 bases between. The CDR3 has 12 residues. CDR3 residues: CASATGTYGYTF. In nucleotides, the CDR3 is TGCGCCAGCGCCACAGGGACCTATGGCTACACCTTC.

The chain employs TRBV7-3 and TRBJ2-1; D not certain. Looked up from germline, CDR1 is SGHTA and CDR2 is FQGTGA. Deletions cut 5 bases from V and 2 bases from J, with 13 bases between. This CDR3 is built from 15 residues. CDR3 in amino acids: CASSKYLAPYNEQFF. The CDR3 DNA is TGTGCCAGCAGCAAATACTTAGCACCCTACAATGAGCAGTTCTTC.

The V gene is TRBV27, the J gene TRBJ2-1; maybe TRBD2 (6 bases). V was pared by 2 bases and J by 4 bases, with 15 bases between. CDR3 length: 16 residues. The germline V gene has CDR1 MNHEY and CDR2 SMNVEV (reference sequence). The CDR3: CASSLMGLALYNEQFF. In DNA form, the CDR3 reads TGTGCCAGCAGTTTAATGGGTCTAGCGTTATACAATGAGCAGTTCTTC.